A selection of T cell receptor beta chains follows, all from one sample in a study of blood T cell repertoires in COVID-19. The protocol was immunoSEQ multiplex PCR, while the TCRdb copy is restricted to in-frame clones and leaves out a portion. The sample shows around 250,000 clones, approximately 81% of them seen only once. The sequenced sample consisted of PBMCs or T cells enriched from blood (not recorded which). These TCRs come from a woman in her 50s who had been exposed to COVID-19. The CDR3 runs from the conserved cysteine through the conserved F or W. Part of the rows lack a size; the others show once, few, many or a class for expanded clones.

j_call clone_size v_call cdr3_aa
TRBJ2-5 NA TRBV18 CASSPASGGETQYF
TRBJ1-3 NA TRBV30 CAWRSPGQIGNTIYF
TRBJ2-2 NA TRBV9 CASSSGTSGFANTGELFF
TRBJ1-2 once TRBV11-2 CASSLDPLGRAYGYTF
TRBJ1-1 once TRBV7-9 CASSFPGGIEAFF
TRBJ1-5 NA TRBV19 CASVPGHLSNQPQHF
TRBJ2-2 NA TRBV24-1 CATSPSRFTGELFF
TRBJ1-1 NA TRBV7-2 CASSLARSGAREAFF
TRBJ1-1 few TRBV9 CASSVGGAGNTEAFF
TRBJ1-2 NA TRBV6-5 CASSPPGQRGYTF
TRBJ2-7 NA TRBV27 CASSQTGGLNEQYF
TRBJ1-2 few TRBV5-6 CASSLVRRGYTF
TRBJ1-2 NA TRBV5-1 CASSLESTSVRGYTF
TRBJ1-1 NA TRBV9 CASSVGQAFTEAFF
TRBJ1-1 NA TRBV24-1 CATSGAGGEAFF
TRBJ2-1 once TRBV7-2 CASSLITYNEQFF
TRBJ2-7 NA TRBV19 CASSGLAGSSSYEQYF
TRBJ2-7 few TRBV7-2 CASSLKQGAVQYF
TRBJ2-5 NA TRBV6-5 CASSPDQGQGETQYF
TRBJ2-1 NA TRBV5-1 CASSLGTGPYNEQFF
TRBJ1-6 NA TRBV6-5 CATSGTGVNSPLHF
TRBJ2-3 NA TRBV3-1/TRBV3-2 CASSQEQTSTDTQYF
TRBJ1-2 once TRBV19 CASSGTGGSFHTF
TRBJ1-2 NA TRBV29-1 CSVEGHPYGYTF
TRBJ2-3 NA TRBV6-6 CASSYAGGSDTQYF
TRBJ2-1 NA TRBV12-3/TRBV12-4 CASKSVNEQFF
TRBJ1-6 NA TRBV14 CASSQDAGVPNSPLHF
TRBJ2-5 NA TRBV14 CASSLRLAGGLRSTQYF
TRBJ1-2 once TRBV14 CASSRATGTPGDYGYTF
TRBJ1-1 NA TRBV7-2 CAAQSRGTEAFF
TRBJ1-6 NA TRBV25-1 CASSDFGDFSPLHF
TRBJ2-5 NA TRBV2 CARTGRGQETQYF
TRBJ1-3 few TRBV3-1/TRBV3-2 CASSTRTLPPGNTIYF
TRBJ1-1 NA TRBV11-2 CASSSGYVTEAFF
TRBJ2-2 once TRBV5-1 CASSLGLSGGELFF
TRBJ1-5 few TRBV5-6 CASSLTGSQPQHF
TRBJ1-6 NA TRBV9 CASSGPGQAPNSPLHF
TRBJ2-1 NA TRBV5-1 CASSFSIAGGPEEQFF
TRBJ2-5 NA TRBV5-1 CASSADIQETQYF
TRBJ2-5 once TRBV6-5 CASSLPGQGSRYF
TRBJ1-1 NA TRBV28 CASRRPTGVTEAFF
TRBJ2-7 once TRBV3-1/TRBV3-2 CASSQDRYTYEQYF
TRBJ2-3 NA TRBV18 CASSPPNTDTQYF
TRBJ2-3 few TRBV4-3 CASSQADSRTDTQYF
TRBJ2-7 NA TRBV7-9 CASSLLERTQAFSYEQYF
TRBJ1-2 NA TRBV11-2 CASSSQGNYGYTF
TRBJ2-2 NA TRBV24-1 CATSDQNRGSNTGELFF
TRBJ1-1 NA TRBV12-5 CASGLEGDATEAFF
TRBJ1-1 NA TRBV7-8 CASSVDRVVTEAFF
TRBJ1-1 once TRBV11-3 CASSLDRDTEAFF
TRBJ1-1 NA TRBV6-6 CASSLPGGPEAFF
TRBJ1-1 NA TRBV20-1 CSAEWNTEAFF